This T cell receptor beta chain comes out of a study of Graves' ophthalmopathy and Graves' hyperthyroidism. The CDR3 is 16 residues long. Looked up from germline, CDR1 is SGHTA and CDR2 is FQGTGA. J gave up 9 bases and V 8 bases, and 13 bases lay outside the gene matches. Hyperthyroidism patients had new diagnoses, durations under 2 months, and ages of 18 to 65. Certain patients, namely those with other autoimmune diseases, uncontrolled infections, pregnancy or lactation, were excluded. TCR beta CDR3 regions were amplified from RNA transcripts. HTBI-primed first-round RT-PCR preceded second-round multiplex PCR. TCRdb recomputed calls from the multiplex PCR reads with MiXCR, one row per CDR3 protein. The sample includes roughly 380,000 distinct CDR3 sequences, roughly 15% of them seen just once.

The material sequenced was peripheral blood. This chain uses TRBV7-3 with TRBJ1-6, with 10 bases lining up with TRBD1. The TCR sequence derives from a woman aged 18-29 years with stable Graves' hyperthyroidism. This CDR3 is CASRQPRQGAVSPLHF. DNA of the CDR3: TGTGCCAGCCGCCAACCCAGACAGGGGGCAGTTTCACCCCTCCACTTT.